This passage covers 18 T cell receptor beta chains from one sample sequenced in a study of molecular identifiers for immune sequencing clone quantification. MiXCR, run by TCRdb on the PCR reads, gives a single entry per CDR3 protein. The repertoire holds 8,300 or so distinct CDR3 sequences, with roughly 37% as singletons. Sequencing was carried out using naive CD8+ T cells from blood, with Jurkat cell RNA spiked in. Subset in this sample: FACS-sorted CD8+CD4-CCR7+CD45RA+ naive T cells. Receptors were obtained from a human donor in good health. Some libraries in this study had Jurkat cell RNA spiked in.

This clonotype came up a few times. The rearrangement uses TRBV4-3 and TRBJ2-3; D call uncertain. The CDR3 length is 15 residues. Germline assignment: CDR1 LGHNA and CDR2 YSLEER. V was pared by 1 base and J by 0 bases, with 8 bases between. The chain's CDR3 is CASSQGRPSTDTQYF. CDR3 nucleotides: TGCGCCAGCAGCCAAGGGCGTCCGAGCACAGATACGCAGTATTTT.

The chain is built from TRBV3-1 and TRBJ1-5, with D perhaps matching TRBD1 (5 bases). Germline assignment: CDR1 LGHDT and CDR2 YNNKEL (reference sequence). V dropped 1 base and J dropped 7 bases, with 11 bases sitting between them. The length of the CDR3 is 14 residues. Written as DNA, the CDR3 is TGTGCCAGCAGCCAAGTAGGGGCGGGACAGCCCCAGCATTTT. Its protein product is CASSQVGAGQPQHF.

This chain uses TRBV28 with TRBJ2-7, with D perhaps assigned TRBD1 or TRBD2 (5 bases each). Trimming stripped 6 bases from V and 2 bases from J, with 17 bases between. Per germline, CDR1 MDHEN and CDR2 SYDVKM. This CDR3 contains 15 residues. CDR3 amino acids: CASRSPGAPAYEQYF. The CDR3, as DNA: TGTGCCAGCAGGTCCCCCGGGGCACCCGCCTACGAGCAGTACTTC.

The rearrangement uses TRBV5-1 and TRBJ2-7; D is uncertain. Germline V CDR1 and CDR2: SGHRS, YFSETQ. The V gene lost 5 bases and the J gene lost 4 bases, with 10 bases spanning the gap. The CDR3 is 12 residues long. The CDR3 region is CASRFPPYEQYF. The CDR3 DNA reads TGCGCCAGCAGGTTCCCCCCGTACGAGCAGTACTTC. Full variable domain (remainder filled in from reference TRBV5-1 and TRBJ2-7): KAGVTQTPRYLIKTRGQQVTLSCSPISGHRSVSWYQQTPGQGLQFLFEYFSETQRNKGNFPGRFSGRQFSNSRSEMNVSTLELGDSALYLCASRFPPYEQYFGPGTRLTVT.

This clonotype was detected a few times. This chain connects TRBV4-2 to TRBJ2-7; 7 bases fit TRBD1. Germline V gives CDR1 LGHNA, CDR2 YNFKEQ. The CDR3 runs to 13 residues. V lost 4 bases to trimming and J lost 2 bases; unmatched junction nucleotides: 2. The CDR3 DNA reads as TGTGCCAGCAGCCCGACAGGGACCTACGAGCAGTACTTC. It yields the protein CASSPTGTYEQYF.

Concerning this clonotype itself: A much larger clonotype is one base distant, so this may be a read error. V gene TRBV12-3 or TRBV12-4 combines with J gene TRBJ2-7; 8 bases agree with TRBD1. The CDR3 length is 14 residues. The CDR3 coding sequence is TGTACCAGCAGCCCGGGACAGGTGTTCTACGAGCAGTACTTC. This sequence encodes CTSSPGQVFYEQYF.

The sample holds a few counts of this clonotype. J is TRBJ1-1 and V is TRBV19; possible D gene TRBD1, 5 bases. The germline V gene has CDR1 LNHDA and CDR2 SQIVND (reference sequence). This CDR3 comprises 14 residues. V lost 2 bases and J 0 bases, leaving 7 bases between the germline ends. In DNA, the CDR3 is TGTGCCAGTAGTATATGGGGGATGAACACTGAAGCTTTCTTT. Its translation is CASSIWGMNTEAFF. Combining the CDR3 with reference TRBV19 and TRBJ1-1 gives the whole variable domain DGGITQSPKYLFRKEGQNVTLSCEQNLNHDAMYWYRQDPGQGLRLIYYSQIVNDFQKGDIAEGYSVSREKKESFPLTVTSAQKNPTAFYLCASSIWGMNTEAFFGQGTRLTVV.

Remarks on this clonotype: Without the conserved terminal phenylalanine or tryptophan, this CDR3 likely stems from a read error. The chain uses TRBV25-1 and TRBJ1-5; D gene unclear. V shed 3 bases and J shed 3 bases, with 9 bases lying between them. This CDR3 has 14 residues. Germline lookup yields CDR1 MGHDK and CDR2 SYGVNS. This chain's CDR3 is CASSDWQVNQPQHY. As DNA, the CDR3 is TGTGCCAGCAGTGACTGGCAGGTCAATCAGCCCCAGCATTAT.

This chain joins TRBV28 and TRBJ1-6; D not resolved. Trimming shortened V by 3 bases and J by 6 bases, and 12 bases separated the two germline ends. Germline V gene sequence: CDR1 MDHEN, CDR2 SYDVKM. The CDR3 covers 15 residues. The DNA for the CDR3 is TGTGCCAGCAGTTTTGGAGGGTTCGGTAATTCACCCCTCCACTTT. The encoded protein is CASSFGGFGNSPLHF.

This clonotype came up a few times. This chain joins TRBV4-1 and TRBJ1-5; TRBD1 might be the D (6 bases). V dropped 2 bases and J dropped 3 bases, with 17 bases sitting between them. CDR1 is MGHRA, CDR2 YSYEKL, per germline. The CDR3 extends over 17 amino acids. In DNA, the CDR3 is TGCGCCAGCAGCCAAACCGTCCCTGGACAGCTCAATCAGCCCCAGCATTTT. This encodes CASSQTVPGQLNQPQHF.

A remark on this clonotype: A read error is possible here, since a much larger clone lies one base away. It is likely a read error, because the conserved phenylalanine at the end of the CDR3 is missing. This rearrangement joins TRBV2 to TRBJ1-5; D not resolved. Germline values: CDR1 SNHLY, CDR2 FYNNEI. Trimming removed 4 bases from V and 7 bases from J, with 17 bases in between. CDR3 length equals 15 residues. CDR3 nucleotides: TGTGCCAGCAGTGCCTGGGAACGTCCCCCACAGCCCCAGCATATT. Translated: CASSAWERPPQPQHI.

About this clonotype: At one of its ends the junction is not consistent with the germline gene, which may arise from a read error. The CDR3 nucleotides are TGTGCCAGCAGTCAGGGGGTCGAGCCGTACTTC. Its protein is CASSQGVEPYF. This chain joins TRBV2 and TRBJ2-7, with 7 bases lining up with TRBD1. The CDR3 length is 11 residues. CDR1 and CDR2 from the germline V gene are SNHLY and FYNNEI.

This rearrangement joins TRBV11-2 to TRBJ2-1, with a tentative D call TRBD2 (5 bases). V shed 3 bases and J shed 9 bases, with 12 bases lying between them. Germline assignment: CDR1 SGHAT and CDR2 FQNNGV. This CDR3 contains 13 residues. In nucleotides, the CDR3 is TGTGCCAGCAGCTTCAAGGCGGCGGGTGAGCAGTTCTTC. Translated: CASSFKAAGEQFF.

The chain links TRBV28 to TRBJ2-3; D is perhaps TRBD2 (5 bases). CDR1 is MDHEN, CDR2 SYDVKM, per germline. The CDR3 has 12 residues. Trimming cost V 5 bases and J 8 bases, with 11 bases left between them. Written as DNA, the CDR3 is TGTGCCAGCAGTGTCCCAGCGGTTACGCAGTATTTT. Its protein product is CASSVPAVTQYF.

In this sample, this clonotype turned up a few times. The V and J genes are TRBV4-1 and TRBJ2-3, with 11 bases fitting TRBD2. The length of the CDR3 is 20 residues. V shed 2 bases and J 2 bases; nucleotides not matched to a gene: 15. Per germline, CDR1 MGHRA and CDR2 YSYEKL. CDR3 bases: TGCGCCAGCAGCCAACCGGGACTAGCGGATCCCCCCGTTGACACAGATACGCAGTATTTT. This gives the protein CASSQPGLADPPVDTDTQYF.

The sample holds one count of this clonotype. The chain joins TRBV4-3 to TRBJ2-7, with TRBD2 as a possible D gene (6 bases). The CDR3 totals 15 residues. V was cut by 1 base and J by 3 bases, with 13 bases left in between. Germline V gene data show CDR1 as LGHNA and CDR2 as YSLEER. The CDR3 DNA is TGCGCCAGCAGCCAAGCGGCGGGACCCCTCTACGAGCAGTACTTC. Amino acids: CASSQAAGPLYEQYF.

V gene TRBV7-9 combines with J gene TRBJ2-3; D unclear. The CDR3 contains 12 residues. Germline CDR1 reads SEHNR; CDR2 reads FQNEAQ (reference sequence). V was cut by 3 bases and J by 1 base, with 2 bases left in between. CDR3 DNA: TGTGCCAGCAGCTTGGGCACAGATACGCAGTATTTT. Protein sequence: CASSLGTDTQYF.

On this clonotype: With a much larger clone just one base away, this may be a read error. V is TRBV29-1 and J is TRBJ2-1; 9 nucleotides agree with TRBD2. Germline lookup yields CDR1 SQVTM and CDR2 ANQGSEA. The CDR3 is 13 amino acids. CDR3 bases: TGCGGCGTTGAAGATTCTTGGGCGGGGGGGGAGTTCTTC. It translates to CGVEDSWAGGEFF.